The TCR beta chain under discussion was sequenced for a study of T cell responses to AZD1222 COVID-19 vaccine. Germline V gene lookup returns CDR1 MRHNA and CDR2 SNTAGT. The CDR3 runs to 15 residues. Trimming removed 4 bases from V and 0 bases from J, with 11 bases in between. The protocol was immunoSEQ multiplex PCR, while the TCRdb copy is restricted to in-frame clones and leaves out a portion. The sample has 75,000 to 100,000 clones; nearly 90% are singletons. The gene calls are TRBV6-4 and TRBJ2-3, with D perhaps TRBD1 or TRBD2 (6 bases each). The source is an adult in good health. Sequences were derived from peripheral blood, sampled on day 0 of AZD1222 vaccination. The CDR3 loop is CASSGDGGSTDTQYF. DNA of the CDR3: TGTGCCAGCAGTGGTGACGGGGGCAGCACAGATACGCAGTATTTT.